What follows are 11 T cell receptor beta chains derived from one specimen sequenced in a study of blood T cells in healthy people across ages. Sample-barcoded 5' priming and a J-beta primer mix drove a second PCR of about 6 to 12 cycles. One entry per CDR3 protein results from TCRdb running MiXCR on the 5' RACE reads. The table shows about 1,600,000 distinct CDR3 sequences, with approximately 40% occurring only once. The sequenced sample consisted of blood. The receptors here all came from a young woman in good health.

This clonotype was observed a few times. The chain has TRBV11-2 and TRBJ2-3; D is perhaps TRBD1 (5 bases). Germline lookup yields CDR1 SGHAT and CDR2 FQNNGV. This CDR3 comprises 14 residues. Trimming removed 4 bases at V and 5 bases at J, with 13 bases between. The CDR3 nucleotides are TGTGCCAGCAGCTCCCAGGGATCTTTAGATACGCAGTATTTT. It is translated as CASSSQGSLDTQYF.

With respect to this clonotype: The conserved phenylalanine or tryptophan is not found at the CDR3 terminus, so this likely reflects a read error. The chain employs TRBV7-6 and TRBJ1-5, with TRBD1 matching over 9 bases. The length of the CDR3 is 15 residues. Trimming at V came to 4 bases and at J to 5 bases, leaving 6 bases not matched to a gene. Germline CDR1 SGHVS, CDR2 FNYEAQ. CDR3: CASSSQGAGDQPQHY. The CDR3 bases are TGTGCCAGCAGCTCACAGGGGGCGGGGGATCAGCCCCAGCATTAT.

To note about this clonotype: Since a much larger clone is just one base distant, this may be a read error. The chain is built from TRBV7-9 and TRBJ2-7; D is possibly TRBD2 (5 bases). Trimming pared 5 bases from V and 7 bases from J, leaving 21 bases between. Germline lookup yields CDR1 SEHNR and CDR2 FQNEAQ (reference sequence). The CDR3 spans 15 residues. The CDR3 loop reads CASSPAVISYNEQYF. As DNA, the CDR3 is TGTGCCAGCAGCCCAGCGGTTATCTCCTACAATGAGCAGTACTTC.

CDR3 nucleotide sequence: TGCAGCGTTGAGGAAACAGGGGTCTATGGCTACACCTTC. Amino acids: CSVEETGVYGYTF. This chain links TRBV29-1 with TRBJ1-2, with TRBD1 identical over 7 bases. CDR3 size: 13 residues. Germline loops: CDR1 SQVTM, CDR2 ANQGSEA. V shed 3 bases, J shed 4 bases, and the junction held 5 bases outside the gene matches.

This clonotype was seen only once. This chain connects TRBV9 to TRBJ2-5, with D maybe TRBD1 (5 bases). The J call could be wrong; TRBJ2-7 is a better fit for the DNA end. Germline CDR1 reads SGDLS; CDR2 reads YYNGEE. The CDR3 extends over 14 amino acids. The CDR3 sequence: CASSPLGESGEQYF. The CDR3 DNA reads TGTGCCAGCTCCCCCCTAGGGGAATCTGGCGAGCAGTACTTC.

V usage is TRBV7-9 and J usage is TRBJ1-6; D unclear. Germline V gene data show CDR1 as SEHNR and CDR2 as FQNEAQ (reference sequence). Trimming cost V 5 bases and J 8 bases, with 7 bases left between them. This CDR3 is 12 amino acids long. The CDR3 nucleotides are TGTGCCAGCAGCACAAGTGATTCACCCCTCCACTTT. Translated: CASSTSDSPLHF.

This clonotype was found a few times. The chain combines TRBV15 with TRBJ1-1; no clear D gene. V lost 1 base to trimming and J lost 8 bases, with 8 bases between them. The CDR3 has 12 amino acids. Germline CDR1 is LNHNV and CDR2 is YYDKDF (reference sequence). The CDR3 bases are TGTGCCACCAGCAGAGCGGACGGCGAAGCTTTCTTT. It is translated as CATSRADGEAFF.

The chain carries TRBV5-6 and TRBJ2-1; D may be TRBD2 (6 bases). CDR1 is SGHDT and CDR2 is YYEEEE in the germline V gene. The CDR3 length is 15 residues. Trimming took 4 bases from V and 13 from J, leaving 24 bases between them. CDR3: CASSQGDFGGSRQFF. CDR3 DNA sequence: TGTGCCAGCAGCCAGGGAGACTTCGGAGGGTCCCGTCAGTTCTTC.

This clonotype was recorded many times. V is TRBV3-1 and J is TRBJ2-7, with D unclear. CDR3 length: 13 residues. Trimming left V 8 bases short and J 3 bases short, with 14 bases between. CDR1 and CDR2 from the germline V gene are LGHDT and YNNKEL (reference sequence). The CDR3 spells CASSQAANYEQYF. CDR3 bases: TGTGCCAGCTCCCAGGCGGCGAACTACGAGCAGTACTTC.

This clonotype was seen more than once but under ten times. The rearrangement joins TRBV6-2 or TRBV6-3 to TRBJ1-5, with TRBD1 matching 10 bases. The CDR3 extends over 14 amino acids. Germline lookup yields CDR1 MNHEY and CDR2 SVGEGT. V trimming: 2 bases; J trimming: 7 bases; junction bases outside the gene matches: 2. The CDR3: CASSYLGQGQPQHF. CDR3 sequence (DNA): TGTGCCAGCAGTTACCTGGGACAGGGGCAGCCCCAGCATTTT.

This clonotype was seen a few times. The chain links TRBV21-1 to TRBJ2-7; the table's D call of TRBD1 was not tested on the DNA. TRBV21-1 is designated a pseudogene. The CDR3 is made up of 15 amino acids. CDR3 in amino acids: CASSKTGSLSYEQYF. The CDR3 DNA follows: TGTGCCAGCAGCAAAACAGGGTCTCTCTCCTACGAGCAGTACTTC.